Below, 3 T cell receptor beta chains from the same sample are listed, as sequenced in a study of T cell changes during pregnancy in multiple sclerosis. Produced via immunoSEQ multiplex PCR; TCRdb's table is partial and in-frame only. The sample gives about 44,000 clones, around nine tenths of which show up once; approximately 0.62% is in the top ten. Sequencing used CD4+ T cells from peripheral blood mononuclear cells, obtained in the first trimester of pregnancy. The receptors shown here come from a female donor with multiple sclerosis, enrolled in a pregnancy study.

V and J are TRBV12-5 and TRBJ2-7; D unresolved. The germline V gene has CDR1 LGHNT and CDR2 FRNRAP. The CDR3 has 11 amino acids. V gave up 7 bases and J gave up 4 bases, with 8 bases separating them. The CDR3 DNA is TGTGCTAGTGCCCACAAATACGAGCAGTACTTC. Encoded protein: CASAHKYEQYF. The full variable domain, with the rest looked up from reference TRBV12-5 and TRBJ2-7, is DARVTQTPRHKVTEMGQEVTMRCQPILGHNTVFWYRQTMMQGLELLAYFRNRAPLDDSGMPKDRFSAEMPDATLATLKIQPSEPRDSAVYFCASAHKYEQYFGPGTRLTVT.

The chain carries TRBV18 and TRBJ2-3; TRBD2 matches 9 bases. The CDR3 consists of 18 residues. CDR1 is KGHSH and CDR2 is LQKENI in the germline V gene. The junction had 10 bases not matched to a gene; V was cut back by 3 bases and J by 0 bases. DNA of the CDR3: TGTGCCAGCTCACCGGTCCTAGCGGGACCGACTAGCACAGATACGCAGTATTTT. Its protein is CASSPVLAGPTSTDTQYF.

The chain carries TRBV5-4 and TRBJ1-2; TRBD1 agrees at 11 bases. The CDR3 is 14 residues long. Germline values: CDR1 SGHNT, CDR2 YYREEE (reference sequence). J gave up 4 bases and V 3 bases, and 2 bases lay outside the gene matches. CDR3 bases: TGTGCCAGCAGCTACGGGACAGGGGGCTATGGCTACACCTTC. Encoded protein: CASSYGTGGYGYTF.